One TCR beta chain is described in this entry. Antigen: not known. This record belongs to a study of graft-versus-host responses after intestinal transplantation. Turning to the study itself: Those transplanted obtained multivisceral, liver-intestinal, or isolated intestinal grafts. All recipients were given anti-thymocyte globulin induction, and tacrolimus and steroids were then administered for around three years. Study outcomes and limitations: Allografts from individuals with graft-donor T cell macrochimerism displayed high graft-versus-host to host-versus-graft clonal ratios.

Germline V gene lookup returns CDR1 LGHNA and CDR2 YSLEER. The length of the CDR3 is 14 residues. V trimming: 4 bases; J trimming: 7 bases; junction bases outside the gene matches: 6. TCRdb's table, derived via immunoSEQ multiplex PCR, lists solely in-frame clones and lacks some. The data hold approximately 90,000 clones, with approximately 94% observed a single time. The rearrangement joins TRBV4-3 to TRBJ2-7, with 11 bases matching TRBD2. The clonotype originates from a human donor who received an intestinal transplant. Sequences were derived from unstimulated CD8+ T cells sorted from spleen or lymph node cells, sampled before intestinal transplant. The CDR3 region has the DNA TGCGCCAGCAGCCTTAGCGGGGGGGCGGAAGAGCAGTACTTC. It codes for CASSLSGGAEEQYF.